Listed below are T cell receptor beta chains from one sample, sequenced in a study of blood T cell repertoires in COVID-19. TCRdb's table, derived via immunoSEQ multiplex PCR, lists solely in-frame clones and lacks some. The data contain about 65,000 clones, approximately 94% of them seen just once; the ten biggest clones take up 2.9%. The sample taken for sequencing was peripheral blood. These receptors all stem from an older man with active COVID-19. Each CDR3 is given with its conserved first and last residue. D genes are given only for firm matches. Clone sizes are given selectively: once, few, many, or a class where the clone is expanded.

V: TRBV10-3; D: TRBD1; J: TRBJ2-1; size: -; CDR3: CAISERQGSSTYNEQFF; DNA: TGTGCCATCAGTGAGCGACAGGGGTCCTCAACCTACAATGAGCAGTTCTTC
V: TRBV7-2; D: -; J: TRBJ2-3; size: -; CDR3: CASSSLDTQYF; DNA: TGTGCCAGCAGCTCCTTAGATACGCAGTATTTT
V: TRBV19; D: -; J: TRBJ1-1; size: once; CDR3: CASSTTGTEAFF; DNA: TGTGCCAGTAGTACGACGGGAACTGAAGCTTTCTTT
V: TRBV9; D: TRBD2; J: TRBJ2-6; size: -; CDR3: CASSPSSGGAYSGANVLTF; DNA: TGTGCCAGCAGCCCCTCTAGCGGGGGGGCATACTCTGGGGCCAACGTCCTGACTTTC
V: TRBV18; D: -; J: TRBJ2-5; size: -; CDR3: CASSPGRGIQETQYF; DNA: TGTGCCAGCTCACCAGGCAGGGGCATCCAAGAGACCCAGTACTTC
V: TRBV29-1; D: TRBD1; J: TRBJ2-1; size: -; CDR3: CSVPTGGGNEQFF; DNA: TGCAGCGTTCCGACAGGGGGCGGAAATGAGCAGTTCTTC
V: TRBV25-1; D: TRBD2; J: TRBJ2-1; size: -; CDR3: CASSEWGQRGDTYNEQFF; DNA: TGTGCCAGCAGTGAATGGGGGCAGCGGGGGGACACATACAATGAGCAGTTCTTC
V: TRBV28; D: TRBD1; J: TRBJ1-4; size: -; CDR3: CASSSQTGVGEKLFF; DNA: TGTGCCAGCAGTTCTCAGACAGGGGTAGGGGAAAAACTGTTTTTT
V: TRBV5-8; D: TRBD1; J: TRBJ1-5; size: few; CDR3: CASSLDRGRYYSNQPQHF; DNA: TGTGCCAGCAGCTTGGACAGGGGGCGATACTATAGCAATCAGCCCCAGCATTTT
V: TRBV6-5; D: -; J: TRBJ2-3; size: -; CDR3: CASRRSTDTQYF; DNA: TGTGCCAGCAGGAGGAGCACAGATACGCAGTATTTT
V: TRBV7-8; D: -; J: TRBJ1-5; size: -; CDR3: CASSSDQGRPQHF; DNA: TGTGCCAGCAGCTCAGACCAGGGAAGGCCCCAGCATTTT
V: TRBV4-1; D: TRBD1; J: TRBJ1-4; size: -; CDR3: CASSRQGTNEKLFF; DNA: TGCGCCAGCAGCCGACAGGGTACTAATGAAAAACTGTTTTTT
V: TRBV7-8; D: -; J: TRBJ2-1; size: -; CDR3: CASSLVFAGHEQFF; DNA: TGTGCCAGCAGCTTAGTTTTCGCGGGTCATGAGCAGTTCTTC
V: TRBV18; D: TRBD1; J: TRBJ2-1; size: -; CDR3: CASSPGQGHSYNEQFF; DNA: TGTGCCAGCTCACCTGGACAGGGGCACTCCTACAATGAGCAGTTCTTC
V: TRBV7-9; D: -; J: TRBJ1-6; size: -; CDR3: CASSWGTLDSPLHF; DNA: TGTGCCAGCAGCTGGGGGACTCTGGACTCACCCCTCCACTTT
V: TRBV27; D: -; J: TRBJ1-5; size: -; CDR3: CASSSLPGQPQHF; DNA: TGTGCCAGCAGTTCCCTCCCGGGACAGCCCCAGCATTTT
V: TRBV3-1/TRBV3-2; D: -; J: TRBJ2-3; size: -; CDR3: CASSPPSRGAGDTQYF; DNA: TGTGCCAGCAGCCCACCCTCTCGGGGGGCGGGAGATACGCAGTATTTT
V: TRBV18; D: TRBD1; J: TRBJ1-2; size: -; CDR3: CASSSSSGTASFYTF; DNA: TGTGCCAGCTCATCTTCTTCCGGGACAGCCTCTTTTTACACCTTC
V: TRBV11-2; D: -; J: TRBJ2-1; size: -; CDR3: CASSWSRNEQFF; DNA: TGTGCCAGCAGCTGGTCGAGGAATGAGCAGTTCTTC
V: TRBV11-3; D: -; J: TRBJ1-1; size: -; CDR3: CASSLGQGHKRDTEAFF; DNA: TGTGCCAGCAGCTTGGGGCAGGGACACAAAAGAGACACTGAAGCTTTCTTT
V: TRBV7-3; D: TRBD1; J: TRBJ2-3; size: -; CDR3: CASSLRGQITDTQYF; DNA: TGTGCCAGCAGCTTAAGGGGACAGATCACAGATACGCAGTATTTT
V: TRBV2; D: TRBD1; J: TRBJ1-4; size: -; CDR3: CASSEGAGTGVEKLFF; DNA: TGTGCCAGCAGTGAAGGTGCCGGGACAGGGGTTGAAAAACTGTTTTTT
V: TRBV6-5; D: -; J: TRBJ1-1; size: -; CDR3: CASSRTSTGNTEAFF; DNA: TGTGCCAGCAGCCGCACCTCGACAGGGAACACTGAAGCTTTCTTT
V: TRBV19; D: -; J: TRBJ2-5; size: -; CDR3: CASSMGGKRETQYF; DNA: TGTGCCAGTAGTATGGGCGGGAAACGGGAGACCCAGTACTTC
V: TRBV20-1; D: -; J: TRBJ1-2; size: -; CDR3: CSALRDYGYTF; DNA: TGCAGTGCCCTTCGGGACTATGGCTACACCTTC
V: TRBV7-2; D: TRBD1; J: TRBJ1-2; size: -; CDR3: CASRKTGVGYTF; DNA: TGTGCCAGCAGGAAAACAGGGGTTGGCTACACCTTC
V: TRBV5-1; D: -; J: TRBJ2-5; size: once; CDR3: CASSLSSFETQYF; DNA: TGCGCCAGCAGCTTGTCTAGCTTTGAGACCCAGTACTTC
V: TRBV5-1; D: TRBD1; J: TRBJ2-1; size: -; CDR3: CASSGPLGQAKYNEQFF; DNA: TGCGCCAGCAGCGGGCCCCTGGGACAGGCTAAATACAATGAGCAGTTCTTC
V: TRBV3-1/TRBV3-2; D: -; J: TRBJ1-6; size: few; CDR3: CASSQQGSESPLHF; DNA: TGTGCCAGCAGCCAACAGGGTTCGGAATCACCCCTCCACTTT
V: TRBV4-1; D: TRBD1; J: TRBJ2-7; size: -; CDR3: CASSQAGTAFYEQYF; DNA: TGCGCCAGCAGCCAAGCTGGGACAGCCTTCTACGAGCAGTACTTC
V: TRBV21-1; D: -; J: TRBJ2-1; size: -; CDR3: CAGEREHNNEQFF; DNA: TGTGCCGGGGAGCGGGAGCATAACAATGAGCAGTTCTTC
V: TRBV19; D: -; J: TRBJ2-2; size: -; CDR3: CASSMGRWGELFF; DNA: TGTGCCAGTAGTATGGGCAGATGGGGGGAGCTGTTTTTT
V: TRBV3-1/TRBV3-2; D: -; J: TRBJ2-1; size: -; CDR3: CASSQAHGAGNNEQFF; DNA: TGTGCCAGCAGCCAGGCCCACGGGGCGGGGAACAATGAGCAGTTCTTC
V: TRBV20-1; D: TRBD2; J: TRBJ2-5; size: -; CDR3: CSASLAGGRFETQYF; DNA: TGCAGTGCTAGTCTAGCGGGGGGGCGGTTCGAGACCCAGTACTTC
V: TRBV5-1; D: TRBD1; J: TRBJ2-5; size: -; CDR3: CASSRTGTGVGETQYF; DNA: TGCGCCAGCAGCCGCACCGGGACAGGGGTTGGGGAGACCCAGTACTTC
V: TRBV7-9; D: TRBD1; J: TRBJ1-1; size: -; CDR3: CASSPQGEVEAFF; DNA: TGTGCCAGCAGCCCACAGGGGGAGGTCGAGGCTTTCTTT
V: TRBV7-3; D: -; J: TRBJ2-7; size: -; CDR3: CASSLIGALSDEQYF; DNA: TGTGCCAGCAGCTTAATAGGGGCCCTGTCGGACGAGCAGTACTTC
V: TRBV18; D: -; J: TRBJ1-1; size: -; CDR3: CASSVQGPEAFF; DNA: TGTGCCAGCTCAGTACAGGGCCCTGAAGCTTTCTTT
V: TRBV19; D: TRBD1; J: TRBJ1-2; size: once; CDR3: CASSTFGTADYGYTF; DNA: TGTGCCAGTAGTACGTTCGGGACAGCTGATTATGGCTACACCTTC
V: TRBV6-2/TRBV6-3; D: -; J: TRBJ1-2; size: -; CDR3: CASSYPPDLISNYGYTF; DNA: TGTGCCAGCAGTTACCCCCCGGACTTAATATCAAACTATGGCTACACCTTC
V: TRBV6-2/TRBV6-3; D: -; J: TRBJ1-2; size: -; CDR3: CASSYSGTTNYGYTF; DNA: TGTGCCAGCAGTTACTCCGGGACAACCAACTATGGCTACACCTTC
V: TRBV21-1; D: -; J: TRBJ2-1; size: -; CDR3: CASSTGGGSHNEQFF; DNA: TGTGCCAGCAGCACGGGGGGCGGGTCACACAATGAGCAGTTCTTC
V: TRBV3-1/TRBV3-2; D: -; J: TRBJ2-5; size: -; CDR3: CASRLGGAMETQYF; DNA: TGTGCCAGCAGACTAGGGGGGGCCATGGAGACCCAGTACTTC
V: TRBV11-3; D: TRBD2; J: TRBJ2-5; size: -; CDR3: CASSLDSGETQYF; DNA: TGTGCCAGCAGCTTAGATAGCGGGGAGACCCAGTACTTC
V: TRBV19; D: -; J: TRBJ1-1; size: -; CDR3: CASSPRQRSPEAFF; DNA: TGTGCCAGTAGTCCACGACAGAGGTCCCCAGAAGCTTTCTTT
V: TRBV21-1; D: -; J: TRBJ2-6; size: -; CDR3: CASSKDQLAGGSGANVLTF; DNA: TGTGCCAGCAGCAAAGACCAACTAGCGGGGGGCTCTGGGGCCAACGTCCTGACTTTC
V: TRBV5-5; D: -; J: TRBJ2-2; size: -; CDR3: CASSSGPGQGLTGELFF; DNA: TGTGCCAGCAGCAGCGGACCAGGCCAGGGGCTCACCGGGGAGCTGTTTTTT
V: TRBV15; D: TRBD1; J: TRBJ1-3; size: -; CDR3: CATSSEDRARGNTIYF; DNA: TGTGCCACCAGCTCCGAAGACAGGGCGCGTGGAAACACCATATATTTT
V: TRBV6-4; D: TRBD2; J: TRBJ2-2; size: -; CDR3: CASSRLAGTGELFF; DNA: TGTGCCAGCAGTAGGCTAGCGGGGACCGGGGAGCTGTTTTTT
V: TRBV9; D: TRBD1; J: TRBJ1-2; size: once; CDR3: CASSVINGQGGGYTF; DNA: TGTGCCAGCAGCGTAATCAACGGACAGGGGGGAGGCTACACCTTC
V: TRBV3-1/TRBV3-2; D: -; J: TRBJ1-2; size: -; CDR3: CASSPQGYGYTF; DNA: TGTGCCAGCAGCCCACAGGGCTATGGCTACACCTTC
V: TRBV19; D: TRBD1; J: TRBJ1-1; size: -; CDR3: CASSDREGGAEAFF; DNA: TGTGCCAGTAGTGACAGGGAAGGAGGCGCTGAAGCTTTCTTT
V: TRBV6-1; D: -; J: TRBJ2-3; size: -; CDR3: CASSDRWPYTDTQYF; DNA: TGTGCCAGCAGTGACAGGTGGCCCTACACAGATACGCAGTATTTT
V: TRBV28; D: -; J: TRBJ2-5; size: -; CDR3: CASTQSQYQETQYF; DNA: TGTGCCAGCACCCAAAGTCAGTACCAAGAGACCCAGTACTTC
V: TRBV19; D: -; J: TRBJ1-1; size: -; CDR3: CASSPPTLANTEAFF; DNA: TGTGCCAGTAGTCCTCCGACACTTGCGAACACTGAAGCTTTCTTT
V: TRBV5-6; D: TRBD2; J: TRBJ2-3; size: -; CDR3: CASSFYRGGTTDTQYF; DNA: TGTGCCAGCAGCTTCTATCGCGGGGGGACCACAGATACGCAGTATTTT
V: TRBV6-6; D: TRBD1; J: TRBJ1-1; size: -; CDR3: CASSRARGAGGFTEAFF; DNA: TGTGCCAGCAGTCGCGCCAGGGGTGCAGGGGGCTTCACTGAAGCTTTCTTT
V: TRBV29-1; D: -; J: TRBJ1-5; size: -; CDR3: CSVEGGNGQPQHF; DNA: TGCAGCGTTGAAGGAGGTAATGGTCAGCCCCAGCATTTT
V: TRBV11-2; D: -; J: TRBJ2-1; size: -; CDR3: CASSLDEAFYNEQFF; DNA: TGTGCCAGCAGCTTAGATGAGGCTTTCTACAATGAGCAGTTCTTC